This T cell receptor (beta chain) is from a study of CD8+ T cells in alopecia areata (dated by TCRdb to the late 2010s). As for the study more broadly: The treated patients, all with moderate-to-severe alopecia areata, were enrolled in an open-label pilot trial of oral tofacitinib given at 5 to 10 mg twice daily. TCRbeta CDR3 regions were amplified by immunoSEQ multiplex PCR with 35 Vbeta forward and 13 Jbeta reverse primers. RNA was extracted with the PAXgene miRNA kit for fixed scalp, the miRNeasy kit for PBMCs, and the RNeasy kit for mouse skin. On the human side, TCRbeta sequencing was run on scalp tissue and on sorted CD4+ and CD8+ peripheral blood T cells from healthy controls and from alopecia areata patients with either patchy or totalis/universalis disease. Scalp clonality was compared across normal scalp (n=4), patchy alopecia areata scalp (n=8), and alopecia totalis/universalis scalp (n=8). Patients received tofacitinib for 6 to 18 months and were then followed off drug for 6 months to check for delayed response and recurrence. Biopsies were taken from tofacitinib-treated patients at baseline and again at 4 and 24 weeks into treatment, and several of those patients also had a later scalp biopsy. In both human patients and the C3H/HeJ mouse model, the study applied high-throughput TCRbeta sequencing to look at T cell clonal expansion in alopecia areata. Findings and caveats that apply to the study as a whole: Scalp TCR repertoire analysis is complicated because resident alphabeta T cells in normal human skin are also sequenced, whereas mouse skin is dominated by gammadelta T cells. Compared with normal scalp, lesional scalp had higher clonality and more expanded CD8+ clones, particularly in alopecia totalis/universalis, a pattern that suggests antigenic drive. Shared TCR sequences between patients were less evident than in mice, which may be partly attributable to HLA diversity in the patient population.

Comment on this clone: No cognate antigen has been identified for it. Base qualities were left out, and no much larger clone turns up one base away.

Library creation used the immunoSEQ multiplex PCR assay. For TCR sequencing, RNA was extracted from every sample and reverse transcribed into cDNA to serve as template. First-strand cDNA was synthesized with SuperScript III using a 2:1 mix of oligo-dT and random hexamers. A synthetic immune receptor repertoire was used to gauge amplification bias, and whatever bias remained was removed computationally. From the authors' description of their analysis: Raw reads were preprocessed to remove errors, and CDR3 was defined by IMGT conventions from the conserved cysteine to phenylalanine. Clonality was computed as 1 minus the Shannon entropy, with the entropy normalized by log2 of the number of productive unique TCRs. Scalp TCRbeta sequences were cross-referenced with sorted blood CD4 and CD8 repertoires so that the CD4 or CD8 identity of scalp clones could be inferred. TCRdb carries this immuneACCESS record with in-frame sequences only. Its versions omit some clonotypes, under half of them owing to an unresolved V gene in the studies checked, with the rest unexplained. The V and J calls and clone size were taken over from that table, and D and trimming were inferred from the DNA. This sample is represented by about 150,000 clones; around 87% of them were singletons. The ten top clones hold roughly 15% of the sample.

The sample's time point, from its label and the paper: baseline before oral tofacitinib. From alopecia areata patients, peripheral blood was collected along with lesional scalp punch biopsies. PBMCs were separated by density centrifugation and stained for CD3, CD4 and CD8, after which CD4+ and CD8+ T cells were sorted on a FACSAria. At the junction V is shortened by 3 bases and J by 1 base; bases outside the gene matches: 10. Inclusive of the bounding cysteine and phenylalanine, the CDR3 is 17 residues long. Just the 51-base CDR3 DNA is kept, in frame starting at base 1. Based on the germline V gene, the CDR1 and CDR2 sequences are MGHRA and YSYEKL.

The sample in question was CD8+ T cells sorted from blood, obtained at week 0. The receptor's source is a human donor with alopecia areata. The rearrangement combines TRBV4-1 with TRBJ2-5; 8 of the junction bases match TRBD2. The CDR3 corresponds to CASSQFSGGSAQETQYF. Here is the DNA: TGCGCCAGCAGCCAGTTTTCGGGAGGGTCGGCCCAAGAGACCCAGTACTTC.